One and the same sample provided the 18 T cell receptor beta chains below, sequenced in a study of cytomegalovirus exposure and HLA in healthy donors. Only in-frame clones appear in the TCRdb table, and some are missing; sequencing was by immunoSEQ multiplex PCR. The table records around 230,000 clones, around 86% of them present only once. Sequences were obtained from PBMCs. The receptors come from a woman aged 25 to 39 in good health and CMV-seropositive.

The V gene is TRBV27, the J gene TRBJ1-1, with D possibly TRBD1 on 6 matching bases. CDR1 is MNHEY, CDR2 SMNVEV, per germline (reference sequence). The CDR3 is 15 amino acids. Between the trimmed V and J ends, which lost 7 bases and 8 bases, there was a span of 23 bases. CDR3 nucleotide sequence: TGTGCCAGCACCGTTAGCGGGACAAGGAGACAAGAAGCTTTCTTT. Translation: CASTVSGTRRQEAFF.

The CDR3 sequence: CASSLGRPTVSGNTIYF. CDR3 nucleotides: TGTGCCAGCAGCTTAGGAAGGCCGACAGTATCTGGAAACACCATATATTTT. The V and J genes are TRBV7-9 and TRBJ1-3; D may be TRBD1 (5 bases). The V end lost 1 base, the J end lost 1 base, and 14 bases lay between the germline ends. Germline-derived CDR1 and CDR2 are SEHNR and FQNEAQ (reference sequence). The CDR3 is 17 amino acids.

The rearrangement uses TRBV6-1 and TRBJ2-2; 8 positions agree with TRBD1. The CDR3 is 14 residues long. V shed 6 bases and J 4 bases; nucleotides not matched to a gene: 4. The germline CDR1 and CDR2 sequences are MNHNS and SASEGT. Here the CDR3 reads CASSRDRLTGELFF. CDR3 nucleotide sequence: TGTGCCAGCAGCCGGGACAGGCTCACCGGGGAGCTGTTTTTT.

The chain employs TRBV4-1 and TRBJ2-2; D remains ambiguous. V lost 5 bases, J lost 7 bases, and 8 bases lay in between. Germline assignment: CDR1 MGHRA and CDR2 YSYEKL. CDR3 length: 12 amino acids. CDR3 sequence (DNA): TGCGCCAGCAGCTCCTACTTCGGGGAGCTGTTTTTT. Residues: CASSSYFGELFF.

The rearrangement links TRBV6-5 to TRBJ2-7; D is unclear. Trimming shortened V by 2 bases and J by 6 bases, and 14 bases separated the two germline ends. CDR1 is MNHEY and CDR2 is SVGAGI in the germline V gene. CDR3 size: 14 residues. The chain's CDR3 is CASSYLDPTGEQYF. Written as DNA, the CDR3 is TGTGCCAGCAGTTACCTAGACCCGACGGGCGAGCAGTACTTC.

This clone came up many times. This chain links TRBV9 with TRBJ1-2; D is possibly TRBD1 (5 bases). The germline V gene encodes CDR1 SGDLS and CDR2 YYNGEE. There are 13 residues in the CDR3. Trimming stripped 1 base from V and 8 bases from J, with 12 bases between. The CDR3 loop reads CASSVNPGEGYTF. The DNA of the CDR3 is TGTGCCAGCAGCGTAAACCCGGGGGAAGGCTACACCTTC.

The chain couples TRBV10-1 to TRBJ2-7; 10 bases fit TRBD2. The CDR3 spans 14 residues. Germline loops: CDR1 WNHNN, CDR2 SYGVQD (reference sequence). Trimming at V came to 3 bases and at J to 3 bases, leaving 2 bases not matched to a gene. The CDR3 coding sequence is TGCGCCAGCAGTGAAAGCGGGAGGGACTACGAGCAGTACTTC. Translation gives CASSESGRDYEQYF.

The J gene is TRBJ2-1, the V gene TRBV19; the D is unclear. Germline-derived CDR1 and CDR2 are LNHDA and SQIVND (reference sequence). Trimming pared 2 bases from V and 8 bases from J, leaving 13 bases between. The length of the CDR3 is 14 residues. CDR3 sequence (DNA): TGTGCCAGTAGTATACGGTTTCAATCCGATGAGCAGTTCTTC. This gives the protein CASSIRFQSDEQFF. The variable domain in full, completed from reference TRBV19 and TRBJ2-1, reads DGGITQSPKYLFRKEGQNVTLSCEQNLNHDAMYWYRQDPGQGLRLIYYSQIVNDFQKGDIAEGYSVSREKKESFPLTVTSAQKNPTAFYLCASSIRFQSDEQFFGPGTRLTVL.

The rearrangement joins TRBV14 to TRBJ1-3, with TRBD1 identical over 9 bases. The CDR3 is 18 residues long. V trimming: 4 bases; J trimming: 4 bases; junction bases outside the gene matches: 14. Germline V gene sequence: CDR1 SGHDN, CDR2 FVKESK. CDR3 sequence: CASSLRDRDYVSGNTIYF. The CDR3 coding sequence is TGTGCCAGCAGCCTCCGGGACAGGGACTATGTCTCGGGAAACACCATATATTTT.

The CDR3 reads CASSTGTDRNEQFF. The CDR3, as DNA: TGTGCCAGCAGTACCGGGACAGACCGTAATGAGCAGTTCTTC. The chain employs TRBV28 and TRBJ2-1, with TRBD1 identical over 7 bases. There are 14 residues in the CDR3. V shed 5 bases, J shed 7 bases, and the junction held 8 bases outside the gene matches. Looked up from germline, CDR1 is MDHEN and CDR2 is SYDVKM.

This chain connects TRBV30 to TRBJ2-1; 11 nucleotides match TRBD2. Germline lookup yields CDR1 GTSNPN and CDR2 SVGIG (reference sequence). J gave up 10 bases and V 4 bases, and 9 bases lay outside the gene matches. There are 14 residues in the CDR3. The CDR3 here is CAWNRKLAGGEQFF. For the CDR3, the DNA is TGTGCCTGGAACAGGAAGCTAGCGGGAGGCGAGCAGTTCTTC.

The V call is TRBV12-5, the J call TRBJ2-7, with D possibly matching TRBD1 (5 bases). There are 15 residues in the CDR3. Germline values: CDR1 LGHNT, CDR2 FRNRAP. The V and J ends lost 1 base and 0 bases respectively, with 10 bases between them. CDR3 in DNA: TGTGCTAGTGGTTTGGGGACATCGAGCTCCTACGAGCAGTACTTC. Translated, it gives CASGLGTSSSYEQYF.

J is TRBJ1-2 and V is TRBV5-1; 7 bases are a match to TRBD1. Trimming removed 6 bases from V and 1 base from J; junction bases left unmatched: 9. The CDR3 extends over 15 amino acids. The germline V gene has CDR1 SGHRS and CDR2 YFSETQ. The CDR3 DNA reads as TGCGCCAGCACAGGGGGAGGCCCTTTTAACTATGGCTACACCTTC. Protein: CASTGGGPFNYGYTF.

This chain connects TRBV6-1 to TRBJ2-4; 7 bases are shared with TRBD1. The junction had 0 bases not matched to a gene; V was cut back by 0 bases and J by 4 bases. The CDR3 consists of 14 residues. CDR1 and CDR2 from the germline V gene are MNHNS and SASEGT. The CDR3: CASSEAGQKNIQYF. In nucleotides, the CDR3 is TGTGCCAGCAGTGAAGCGGGACAGAAAAACATTCAGTACTTC.

This CDR3 reads CASSIGQLNTEAFF. CDR3 sequence (DNA): TGCGCCAGCAGCATCGGACAGTTAAACACTGAAGCTTTCTTT. The gene calls are TRBV5-1 and TRBJ1-1; D perhaps matches TRBD1 (6 bases). Germline values: CDR1 SGHRS, CDR2 YFSETQ. Trimming removed 4 bases from V and 2 bases from J, with 12 bases in between. This CDR3 has 14 residues.

CDR3 residues: CASRDRVWAPVGETQYF. The CDR3 nucleotides are TGTGCCAGCAGGGACAGGGTATGGGCCCCAGTAGGAGAGACCCAGTACTTC. V is TRBV7-2 and J is TRBJ2-5; 8 bases match TRBD1. The junction had 16 bases not matched to a gene; V was cut back by 6 bases and J by 4 bases. The V gene's germline CDR1 is SGHTA and CDR2 FQGNSA. The CDR3 covers 17 residues.

The J gene is TRBJ1-2, the V gene TRBV5-1; the D gene is possibly TRBD1 (6 bases). The germline V gene has CDR1 SGHRS and CDR2 YFSETQ. The CDR3 spans 16 residues. Trimming cost V 3 bases and J 4 bases, with 19 bases left between them. CDR3 in amino acids: CASSSDPSGGGYGYTF. CDR3 DNA sequence: TGCGCCAGCAGCTCAGATCCTTCTGGGGGCGGCTATGGCTACACCTTC.

The chain joins TRBV5-1 to TRBJ1-4, with TRBD1 matching over 9 bases. Germline lookup yields CDR1 SGHRS and CDR2 YFSETQ. V lost 0 bases to trimming and J lost 6 bases; unmatched junction nucleotides: 3. This CDR3 has 15 residues. The CDR3 reads CASSLAGQGYEKLFF. The CDR3 nucleotides are TGCGCCAGCAGCTTGGCGGGACAGGGATATGAAAAACTGTTTTTT. The full variable domain, its missing parts supplied by reference TRBV5-1 and TRBJ1-4, is KAGVTQTPRYLIKTRGQQVTLSCSPISGHRSVSWYQQTPGQGLQFLFEYFSETQRNKGNFPGRFSGRQFSNSRSEMNVSTLELGDSALYLCASSLAGQGYEKLFFGSGTQLSVL.